These T cell receptor beta chains were read from a single sample in a study of T cells in AML relapse after transplant. TCRdb processed the PCR reads anew with MiXCR; each CDR3 protein has one entry. This table has 800 to 1,200 distinct CDR3 sequences, about 20% appearing once. Specimen: bone marrow. The receptor source for this set is a human donor in good health. CDR3s include the opening cysteine and the closing phenylalanine or tryptophan. A D gene is named only where the DNA matches it firmly. Size is omitted from some rows. Given values are once, few, many or a class for expanded clones.

>TRBJ2-1|TRBD2|TRBV5-1|medium-sized|16
CASETSGRAGEGEQFF
TGCGCCAGCGAGACTAGCGGGAGGGCGGGGGAAGGAGAGCAGTTCTTC
>TRBJ1-4|-|TRBV12-3/TRBV12-4|medium-sized|13
CASSFPKVEKLFF
TGTGCCAGCAGTTTTCCCAAGGTTGAAAAACTGTTTTTT
>TRBJ2-3|TRBD1|TRBV11-2|-|15
CASSLRTGVGDTQYF
TGTGCCAGCAGCCTACGGACAGGGGTTGGGGATACGCAGTATTTT
>TRBJ2-5|-|TRBV7-2|medium-sized|13
CASGLPGGETQYF
TGTGCCAGCGGCTTGCCCGGAGGGGAGACCCAGTACTTC
>TRBJ2-5|-|TRBV7-9|large|15
CASNDAGARQETQYF
TGTGCCAGCAACGATGCCGGGGCCCGTCAAGAGACCCAGTACTTC
>TRBJ2-1|-|TRBV6-1|-|14
CASTDGSPYNEQFF
TGTGCCAGCACGGACGGCTCCCCCTACAATGAGCAGTTCTTC
>TRBJ2-5|-|TRBV12-3/TRBV12-4|-|15
CASRRGGRPRETQYF
TGTGCCAGCAGAAGGGGGGGGAGACCCCGCGAGACCCAGTACTTC
>TRBJ1-1|TRBD1|TRBV5-1|medium-sized|17
CASSLVRTGLGGSEAFF
TGCGCCAGCAGCTTGGTTAGGACAGGGTTAGGGGGATCTGAAGCTTTCTTT
>TRBJ2-5|TRBD2|TRBV20-1|large|11
CRGGDAETQYF
TGCAGGGGAGGGGATGCGGAGACCCAGTACTTC
>TRBJ2-1|TRBD2|TRBV11-2|large|16
CASSLSSGRLPNEQFF
TGTGCCAGCAGCCTCTCCAGCGGGAGATTGCCCAATGAGCAGTTCTTC
>TRBJ1-1|-|TRBV4-2|-|16
CASSQEEGRGDTEAFF
TGTGCCAGCAGCCAAGAAGAGGGACGGGGGGACACCGAAGCTTTCTTT
>TRBJ2-2|-|TRBV4-3|large|17
CASSPKPLAEGTGELFF
TGCGCCAGCAGCCCAAAGCCCTTGGCGGAGGGCACCGGGGAGCTGTTTTTT
>TRBJ1-2|-|TRBV7-9|medium-sized|12
CASSWGRNGYTF
TGTGCCAGCAGTTGGGGAAGGAATGGCTACACCTTC
>TRBJ1-1|-|TRBV7-2|medium-sized|16
CASSSRGGLMNTEAFF
TGTGCCAGCAGCTCCCGGGGGGGGCTCATGAACACTGAAGCTTTCTTT
>TRBJ2-7|TRBD2|TRBV4-3|large|16
CASSQDWLTSSYEQYF
TGCGCCAGCAGCCAAGATTGGTTGACTAGCAGCTACGAGCAGTACTTC
>TRBJ2-7|-|TRBV7-3|medium-sized|14
CASSLGPPGNEQYF
TGTGCCAGCAGCTTAGGGCCCCCGGGGAACGAGCAGTACTTC
>TRBJ1-4|-|TRBV12-3/TRBV12-4|-|9
CASSLGGFF
TGTGCCAGCAGTTTGGGGGGGTTTTTT
>TRBJ2-5|-|TRBV30|medium-sized|14
CAWADLGGPGGQYF
TGTGCCTGGGCTGATCTGGGGGGGCCCGGGGGCCAGTACTTC
>TRBJ2-5|TRBD2|TRBV7-3|large|16
CASSSGTSGRMETQYF
TGTGCCAGCAGCTCTGGGACTAGCGGGAGGATGGAGACCCAGTACTTC
>TRBJ2-2|TRBD2|TRBV14|large|15
CASSQAGGNTGELFF
TGTGCCAGCAGCCAAGCGGGGGGGAACACCGGGGAGCTGTTTTTT
>TRBJ1-6|TRBD1|TRBV27|large|17
CASSSGTGGNYNSPLHF
TGTGCCAGCAGTTCCGGGACAGGGGGAAACTATAATTCACCCCTCCACTTT
>TRBJ2-3|-|TRBV15|large|17
CATSDRGRLLSTDTQYF
TGTGCCACCAGCGATCGGGGGCGTCTACTGAGCACAGATACGCAGTATTTT
>TRBJ2-2|-|TRBV7-2|-|16
CASSLGGLARYGELFF
TGTGCCAGCAGCTTAGGGGGGCTAGCGCGATACGGGGAGCTGTTTTTT
>TRBJ1-4|-|TRBV19|medium-sized|16
CASTPERRRTNEKLFF
TGTGCCAGTACGCCTGAGCGGAGAAGGACTAATGAAAAACTGTTTTTT
>TRBJ1-1|-|TRBV5-1|many|13
CASSFQGDTEAFF
TGCGCCAGCAGCTTCCAGGGCGACACTGAAGCTTTCTTT
>TRBJ2-1|-|TRBV27|medium-sized|14
CATLGGVRVNEQFF
TGTGCCACTCTCGGGGGTGTGAGGGTCAATGAGCAGTTCTTC
>TRBJ2-5|-|TRBV7-3|large|16
CASSNSGRPGQETQYF
TGTGCCAGCAGCAACTCCGGGCGTCCGGGCCAAGAGACCCAGTACTTC
>TRBJ2-5|-|TRBV15|medium-sized|15
CATSRYTGSQETQYF
TGTGCCACCAGCAGGTATACCGGGTCCCAAGAGACCCAGTACTTC
>TRBJ2-1|TRBD2|TRBV7-2|large|15
CASSRQGTSGNEQFF
TGTGCCAGCAGCCGTCAGGGGACTAGCGGCAATGAGCAGTTCTTC